The 9 T cell receptor beta chains given below trace back to one sample, sequenced in a study of regulatory T cells in long-lasting Graves disease. Building of the TCR beta libraries involved iRepertoire HTBI primers and Arm-PCR of CDR3 regions. TCRdb re-analysed the multiplex PCR reads in MiXCR, keeping a single row per CDR3 protein. The repertoire consists of over 350,000 distinct CDR3 sequences, with around 20% occurring once and the leading ten covering less than 25%. The time point was: persistent/refractory GD, antithyroid drugs over 5 years with positive TRAb. RNA from PBMCs was the source of the TCR library. Specimen: peripheral blood mononuclear cells (PBMCs), collected when the disease was refractory, from a patient treated with antithyroid drugs. The origin of the receptors is a female donor with Graves disease.

This sequence joins TRBV12-3 or TRBV12-4 and TRBJ2-7, with 11 bases fitting TRBD2. V gave up 3 bases and J gave up 3 bases; unmatched junction bases: 7. This CDR3 has 16 amino acids. The chain's CDR3 is CASSLWLAGGYYEQYF. The CDR3 DNA sequence: TGTGCCAGCAGTTTGTGGCTAGCGGGAGGATACTACGAGCAGTACTTC.

The rearrangement uses TRBV11-2 and TRBJ2-2; maybe TRBD1 (6 bases). Trimming removed 4 bases from V and 5 bases from J, with 14 bases in between. There are 15 residues in the CDR3. Germline loops: CDR1 SGHAT, CDR2 FQNNGV. CDR3 in DNA: TGTGCCAGCAGCTCCTCAGGGGTAGGGACCGGGGAGCTGTTTTTT. Protein: CASSSSGVGTGELFF.

The V call is TRBV12-3 or TRBV12-4, the J call TRBJ2-2; perhaps TRBD2 as D (5 bases). Trimming removed 2 bases at V and 2 bases at J, with 9 bases between. This CDR3 has 15 residues. CDR3 protein: CASSLSLGNTGELFF. CDR3 nucleotide sequence: TGTGCCAGCAGTTTATCACTAGGCAACACCGGGGAGCTGTTTTTT.

This clonotype has a handful of counts. The chain carries TRBV29-1 and TRBJ2-7; D tentatively reads TRBD1 or TRBD2 (5 bases each). The CDR3 covers 12 residues. Trimming stripped 4 bases from V and 0 bases from J, with 7 bases between. CDR1 and CDR2 from the germline V gene are SQVTM and ANQGSEA. The CDR3 reads CSVVGDSYEQYF. Here the CDR3 DNA reads TGCAGCGTTGTGGGGGACTCCTACGAGCAGTACTTC.

In this sample, this clonotype turned up many times. The gene calls are TRBV2 and TRBJ2-1, with no clear D. The CDR3 consists of 14 residues. Germline CDR1 and CDR2: SNHLY and FYNNEI. Trimming removed 2 bases from V and 8 bases from J, with 13 bases in between. The CDR3 loop is CASSEWVALDEQFF. In DNA form, the CDR3 reads TGTGCCAGCAGTGAATGGGTAGCCCTGGATGAGCAGTTCTTC.

As DNA, the CDR3 is TGTGCCTGGAAGGTTAAGGCCGCGAACACCGGGGAGCTGTTTTTT. It encodes CAWKVKAANTGELFF. This chain links TRBV30 with TRBJ2-2, with D uncertain. This CDR3 comprises 15 residues. Germline values: CDR1 GTSNPN, CDR2 SVGIG (reference sequence). Trimming pared 4 bases from V and 0 bases from J, leaving 12 bases between.

This clonotype was counted many times. The CDR3 nucleotides are TGCGCCAGCAGCTTCACTCTGGACTACAAAGAAAAACTGTTTTTT. Protein sequence: CASSFTLDYKEKLFF. The rearrangement links TRBV5-1 to TRBJ1-4; D is undetermined. The germline V and J ends were trimmed by 2 bases and 8 bases, with 16 bases remaining between them. Germline CDR1 SGHRS, CDR2 YFSETQ. The CDR3 consists of 15 residues.

At least ten counts were recorded for this clonotype. This sequence joins TRBV7-9 and TRBJ2-5, with D hard to call. The CDR3 is 15 amino acids. Germline CDR1 is SEHNR and CDR2 is FQNEAQ (reference sequence). V was cut by 3 bases and J by 1 base, with 12 bases left in between. CDR3 nucleotides: TGTGCCAGCAGCTTCTCTTTAACCAGCCAAGAGACCCAGTACTTC. The encoded protein is CASSFSLTSQETQYF.

This clonotype was detected a few times. The rearrangement joins TRBV19 to TRBJ2-4; D not resolved. Deletions cut 8 bases from V and 8 bases from J, with 10 bases between. Germline CDR1 LNHDA, CDR2 SQIVND (reference sequence). The CDR3 loop spans 11 amino acids. The CDR3 loop is CASASLDIQYF. The CDR3 bases are TGTGCCAGTGCTAGTTTAGACATTCAGTACTTC.